By sample share, the clone carrying this TCR beta chain is medium-sized. In TCRdb, the PCR reads were re-called with MiXCR into one record per CDR3 protein. In the table there are more than 80,000 distinct CDR3 sequences, 45% to 50% of which are singletons. These data originate in a study of CDR3 diversity in severe acne. The CDR3 runs to 10 residues. Germline CDR1 and CDR2: LNHDA and SQIVND (reference sequence). V was cut by 11 bases and J by 2 bases, with 5 bases left in between. The sample consisted of blood. This receptor was obtained from a male donor with severe acne vulgaris. V gene TRBV19 combines with J gene TRBJ2-3; D call uncertain. In DNA form, the CDR3 reads TGTGCCTCCGCCACAGATACGCAGTATTTT. This gives the protein CASATDTQYF. Looking up the rest from reference TRBV19 and TRBJ2-3 gives the full variable domain: DGGITQSPKYLFRKEGQNVTLSCEQNLNHDAMYWYRQDPGQGLRLIYYSQIVNDFQKGDIAEGYSVSREKKESFPLTVTSAQKNPTAFYLCASATDTQYFGPGTRLTVL.